This T cell receptor (beta chain) was identified in a study of CD8 T cells in Susac syndrome. Study-level results: The study conceded that relatively few individuals underwent its TCR sequencing and HLA analysis.

About this clonotype itself: The antigen is unknown.

Bulk CD8+ and CD4+ cells came from magnetic negative isolation; CD8+ TEMRA by FACS. Reverse transcription of about 0.5 to 1 ug RNA used random hexamers. It was immunoSEQ multiplex PCR that amplified TCR beta CDR3 across 54 Vbeta and 13 Jbeta. TCRdb passed the immunoSEQ multiplex PCR reads through MiXCR, listing each CDR3 protein once. The sample consists of around 280,000 distinct CDR3 sequences, 90% to 95% of them appearing once. Germline assignment: CDR1 LGHDT and CDR2 YNNKEL (reference sequence). V lost 5 bases and J 0 bases, leaving 11 bases between the germline ends. There are 14 residues in the CDR3.

Sequencing used CD4+ T cells from PBMCs. The receptor's source is a human donor with multiple sclerosis. V and J are TRBV3-1 and TRBJ2-7, with TRBD1 as a possible D gene (5 bases). This CDR3 reads CASSSRAFSYEQYF. DNA for the CDR3: TGTGCCAGCAGCTCCAGGGCCTTCTCCTACGAGCAGTACTTC.